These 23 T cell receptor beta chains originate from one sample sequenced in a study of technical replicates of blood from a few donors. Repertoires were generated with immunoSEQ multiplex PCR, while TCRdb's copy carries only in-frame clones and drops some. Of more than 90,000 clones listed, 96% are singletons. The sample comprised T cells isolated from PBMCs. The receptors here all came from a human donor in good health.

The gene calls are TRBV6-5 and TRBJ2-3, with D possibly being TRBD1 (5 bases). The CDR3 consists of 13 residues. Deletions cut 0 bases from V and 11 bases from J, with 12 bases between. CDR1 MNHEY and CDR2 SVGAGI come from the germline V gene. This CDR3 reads CASSYSTARGQYF. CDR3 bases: TGTGCCAGCAGTTACTCGACGGCTAGGGGGCAGTATTTT.

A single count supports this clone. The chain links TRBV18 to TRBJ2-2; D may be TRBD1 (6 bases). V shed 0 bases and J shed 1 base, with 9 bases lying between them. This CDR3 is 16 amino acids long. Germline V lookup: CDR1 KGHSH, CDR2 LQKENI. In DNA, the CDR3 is TGTGCCAGCTCACCACCGGACAGAAAGAACACCGGGGAGCTGTTTTTT. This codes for CASSPPDRKNTGELFF. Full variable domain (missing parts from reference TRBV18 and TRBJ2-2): NAGVMQNPRHLVRRRGQEARLRCSPMKGHSHVYWYRQLPEEGLKFMVYLQKENIIDESGMPKERFSAEFPKEGPSILRIQQVVRGDSAAYFCASSPPDRKNTGELFFGEGSRLTVL.

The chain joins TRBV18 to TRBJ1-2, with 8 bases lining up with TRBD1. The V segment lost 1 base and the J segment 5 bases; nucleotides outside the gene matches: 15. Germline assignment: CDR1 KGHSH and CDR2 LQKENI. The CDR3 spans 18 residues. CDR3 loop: CASSPLSGTGERNYGYTF. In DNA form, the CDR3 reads TGTGCCAGCTCACCACTTTCCGGGACAGGTGAACGAAATTATGGCTACACCTTC. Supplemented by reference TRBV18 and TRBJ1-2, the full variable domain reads NAGVMQNPRHLVRRRGQEARLRCSPMKGHSHVYWYRQLPEEGLKFMVYLQKENIIDESGMPKERFSAEFPKEGPSILRIQQVVRGDSAAYFCASSPLSGTGERNYGYTFGSGTRLTVV.

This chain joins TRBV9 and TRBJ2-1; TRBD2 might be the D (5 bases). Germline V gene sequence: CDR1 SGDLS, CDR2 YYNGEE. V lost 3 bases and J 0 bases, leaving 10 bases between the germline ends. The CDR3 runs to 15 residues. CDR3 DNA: TGTGCCAGCAGCGAGAGCGGTTACTCCTACAATGAGCAGTTCTTC. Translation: CASSESGYSYNEQFF.

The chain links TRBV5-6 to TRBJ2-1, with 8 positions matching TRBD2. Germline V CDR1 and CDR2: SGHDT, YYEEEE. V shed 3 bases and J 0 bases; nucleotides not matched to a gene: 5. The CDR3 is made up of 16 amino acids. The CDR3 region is CASSSGLAASYNEQFF. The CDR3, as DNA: TGTGCCAGCAGCTCAGGACTAGCCGCCTCCTACAATGAGCAGTTCTTC.

This CDR3 reads CASSGLAGEFEQFF. The CDR3 region has the DNA TGTGCCAGTAGTGGACTAGCGGGAGAGTTTGAGCAGTTCTTC. The chain recombines TRBV19 with TRBJ2-1; 13 bases align to TRBD2. Germline-derived CDR1 and CDR2 are LNHDA and SQIVND (reference sequence). The CDR3 runs 14 residues. The V segment lost 5 bases and the J segment 9 bases; nucleotides outside the gene matches: 4.

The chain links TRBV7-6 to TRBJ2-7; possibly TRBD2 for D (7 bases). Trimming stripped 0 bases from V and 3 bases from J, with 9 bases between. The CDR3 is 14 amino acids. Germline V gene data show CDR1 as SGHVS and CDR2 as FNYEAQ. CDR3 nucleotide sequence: TGTGCCAGCAGCTTAGCGGGAGGGGGCTACGAGCAGTACTTC. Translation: CASSLAGGGYEQYF.

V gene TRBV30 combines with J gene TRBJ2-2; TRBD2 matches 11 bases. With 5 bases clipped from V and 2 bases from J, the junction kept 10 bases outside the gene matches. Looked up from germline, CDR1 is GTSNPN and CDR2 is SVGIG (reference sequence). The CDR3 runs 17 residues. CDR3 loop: CAWGGLAGWQNTGELFF. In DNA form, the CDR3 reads TGTGCCTGGGGAGGACTAGCGGGCTGGCAAAACACCGGGGAGCTGTTTTTT.

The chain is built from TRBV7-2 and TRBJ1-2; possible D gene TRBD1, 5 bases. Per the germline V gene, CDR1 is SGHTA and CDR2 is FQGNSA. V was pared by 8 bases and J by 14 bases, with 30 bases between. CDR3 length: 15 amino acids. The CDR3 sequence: CASDPGGEGFPRRTF. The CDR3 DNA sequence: TGTGCCAGCGATCCCGGGGGGGAGGGATTCCCTCGCAGGACCTTC.

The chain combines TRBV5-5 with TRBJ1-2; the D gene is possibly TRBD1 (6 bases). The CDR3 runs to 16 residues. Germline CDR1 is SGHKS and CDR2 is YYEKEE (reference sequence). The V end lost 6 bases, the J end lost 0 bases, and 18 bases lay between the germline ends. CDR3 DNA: TGTGCCAGCACCCAGGACAGTATACTATCTAACTATGGCTACACCTTC. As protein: CASTQDSILSNYGYTF.

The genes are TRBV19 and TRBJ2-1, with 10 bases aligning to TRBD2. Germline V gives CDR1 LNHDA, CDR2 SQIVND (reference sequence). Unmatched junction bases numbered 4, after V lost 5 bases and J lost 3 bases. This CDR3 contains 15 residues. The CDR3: CASSEVAGGYNEQFF. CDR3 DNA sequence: TGTGCCAGTAGTGAGGTAGCGGGAGGCTACAATGAGCAGTTCTTC.

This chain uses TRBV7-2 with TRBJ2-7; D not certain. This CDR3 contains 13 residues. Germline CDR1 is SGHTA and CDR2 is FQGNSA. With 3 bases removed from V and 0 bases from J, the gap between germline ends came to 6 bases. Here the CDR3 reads CASSFVNSYEQYF. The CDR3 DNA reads TGTGCCAGCAGCTTTGTCAACTCCTACGAGCAGTACTTC. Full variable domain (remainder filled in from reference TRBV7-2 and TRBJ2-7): GAGVSQSPSNKVTEKGKDVELRCDPISGHTALYWYRQSLGQGLEFLIYFQGNSAPDKSGLPSDRFSAERTGGSVSTLTIQRTQQEDSAVYLCASSFVNSYEQYFGPGTRLTVT.

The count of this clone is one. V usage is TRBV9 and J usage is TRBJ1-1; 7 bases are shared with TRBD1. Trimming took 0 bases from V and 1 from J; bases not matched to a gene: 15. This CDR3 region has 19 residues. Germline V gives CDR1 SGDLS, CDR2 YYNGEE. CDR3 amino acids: CASSVGLDRVAVPNTEAFF. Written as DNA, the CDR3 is TGTGCCAGCAGCGTAGGTCTCGACAGGGTGGCTGTCCCGAACACTGAAGCTTTCTTT.

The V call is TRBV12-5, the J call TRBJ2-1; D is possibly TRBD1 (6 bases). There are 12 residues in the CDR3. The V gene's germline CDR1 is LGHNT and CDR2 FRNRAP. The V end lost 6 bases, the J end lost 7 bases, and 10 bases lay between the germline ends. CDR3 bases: TGTGCTAGTGGACAGGGTTGGAATGAGCAGTTCTTC. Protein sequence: CASGQGWNEQFF. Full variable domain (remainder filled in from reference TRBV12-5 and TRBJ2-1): DARVTQTPRHKVTEMGQEVTMRCQPILGHNTVFWYRQTMMQGLELLAYFRNRAPLDDSGMPKDRFSAEMPDATLATLKIQPSEPRDSAVYFCASGQGWNEQFFGPGTRLTVL.

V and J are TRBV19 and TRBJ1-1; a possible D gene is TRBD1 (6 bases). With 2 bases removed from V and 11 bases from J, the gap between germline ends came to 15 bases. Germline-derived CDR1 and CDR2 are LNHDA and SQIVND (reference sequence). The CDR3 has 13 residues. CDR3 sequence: CASSINRARQAFF. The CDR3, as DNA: TGTGCCAGTAGTATAAACAGGGCTAGGCAGGCTTTCTTT.

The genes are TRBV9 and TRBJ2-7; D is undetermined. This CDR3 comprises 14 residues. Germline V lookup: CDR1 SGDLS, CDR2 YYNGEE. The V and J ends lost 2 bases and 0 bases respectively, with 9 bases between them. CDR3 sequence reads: CASSVNIGSYEQYF. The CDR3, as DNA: TGTGCCAGCAGCGTGAATATCGGCTCCTACGAGCAGTACTTC.

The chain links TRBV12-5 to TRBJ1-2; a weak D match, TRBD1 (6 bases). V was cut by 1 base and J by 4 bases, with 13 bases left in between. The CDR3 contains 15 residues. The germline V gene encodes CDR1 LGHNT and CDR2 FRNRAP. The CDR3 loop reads CASGLGTDYLYGYTF. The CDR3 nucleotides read TGTGCTAGTGGTTTGGGGACAGACTACCTCTATGGCTACACCTTC.

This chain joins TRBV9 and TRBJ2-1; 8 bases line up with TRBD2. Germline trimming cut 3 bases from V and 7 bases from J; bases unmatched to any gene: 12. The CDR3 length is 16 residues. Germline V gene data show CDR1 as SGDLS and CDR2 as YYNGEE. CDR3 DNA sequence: TGTGCCAGCAGCGCCAGCGGGAGCCAGAGTATGAATGAGCAGTTCTTC. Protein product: CASSASGSQSMNEQFF. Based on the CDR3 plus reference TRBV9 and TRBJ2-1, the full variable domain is DSGVTQTPKHLITATGQRVTLRCSPRSGDLSVYWYQQSLDQGLQFLIQYYNGEERAKGNILERFSAQQFPDLHSELNLSSLELGDSALYFCASSASGSQSMNEQFFGPGTRLTVL.

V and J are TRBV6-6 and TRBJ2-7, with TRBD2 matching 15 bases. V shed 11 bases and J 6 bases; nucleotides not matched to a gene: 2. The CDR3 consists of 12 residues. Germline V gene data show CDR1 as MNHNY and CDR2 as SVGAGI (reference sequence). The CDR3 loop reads CAGGLAGGEQYF. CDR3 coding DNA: TGTGCCGGGGGACTAGCGGGAGGCGAGCAGTACTTC.

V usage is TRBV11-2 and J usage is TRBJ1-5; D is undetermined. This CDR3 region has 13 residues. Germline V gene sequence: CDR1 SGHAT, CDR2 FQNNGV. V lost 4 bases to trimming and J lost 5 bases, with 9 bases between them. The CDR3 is CASSSSVDQPQHF. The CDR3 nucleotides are TGTGCCAGCAGCTCTTCGGTGGATCAGCCCCAGCATTTT.

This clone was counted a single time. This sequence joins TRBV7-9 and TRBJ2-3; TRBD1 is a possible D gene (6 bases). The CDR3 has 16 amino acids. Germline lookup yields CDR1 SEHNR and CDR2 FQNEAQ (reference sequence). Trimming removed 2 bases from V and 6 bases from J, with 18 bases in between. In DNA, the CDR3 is TGTGCCAGCAGCTTATTCTGGGACACAGTATCGGATACGCAGTATTTT. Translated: CASSLFWDTVSDTQYF.

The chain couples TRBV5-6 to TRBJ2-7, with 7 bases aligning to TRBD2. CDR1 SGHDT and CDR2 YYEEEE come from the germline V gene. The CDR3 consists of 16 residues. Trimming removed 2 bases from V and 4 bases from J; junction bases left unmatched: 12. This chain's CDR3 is CASSFFSGGGAYEQYF. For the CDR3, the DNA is TGTGCCAGCAGCTTTTTTTCTGGGGGAGGGGCATACGAGCAGTACTTC.

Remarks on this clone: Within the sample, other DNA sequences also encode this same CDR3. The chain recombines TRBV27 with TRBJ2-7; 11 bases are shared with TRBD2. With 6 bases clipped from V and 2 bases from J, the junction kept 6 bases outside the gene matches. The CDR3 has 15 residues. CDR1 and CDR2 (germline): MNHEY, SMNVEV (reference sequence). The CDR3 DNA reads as TGTGCCAGCAGCCCCCCGGGACTAGCGGCCTACGAGCAGTACTTC. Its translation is CASSPPGLAAYEQYF.